This T cell receptor (beta chain) was sequenced during a study of CD8 T cells in ankylosing spondylitis. Findings of the study overall: Among TCR beta sequences, a motif of several highly homologous variants appeared characteristic of ankylosing spondylitis blood. Disease-linked clones were CD8+ and relatively rare in peripheral blood. According to the report, clones linked to the disease were significantly enriched in matched synovial fluid samples taken from ankylosing spondylitis patients.

This clonotype was observed many times. The antigen is not known. CDR3 size: 16 residues. Trimming removed 4 bases from V and 9 bases from J; junction bases left unmatched: 12. Per the germline V gene, CDR1 is SGHRS and CDR2 is YFSETQ. Preparation of TCR beta libraries was done by quantitative 5'-RACE with molecular barcodes. TCRdb used MiXCR to reprocess the 5' RACE reads, holding one entry per CDR3 protein. The repertoire includes a few hundred thousand distinct CDR3 sequences, about 10% of them detected once, and 6.8% sits in the top ten. The specimen was blood, either unsorted or a sorted T cell fraction (not recorded which). The receptor comes from a male donor with ankylosing spondylitis or in good health (not recorded which). The chain carries TRBV5-1 and TRBJ1-6, with TRBD1 matching over 8 bases. The CDR3 region is CASSLDQRTGSSPLHF. For the CDR3, the DNA is TGCGCCAGCAGCCTAGACCAAAGGACAGGGAGTTCACCCCTCCACTTT. Looking up the rest from reference TRBV5-1 and TRBJ1-6 gives the full variable domain: KAGVTQTPRYLIKTRGQQVTLSCSPISGHRSVSWYQQTPGQGLQFLFEYFSETQRNKGNFPGRFSGRQFSNSRSEMNVSTLELGDSALYLCASSLDQRTGSSPLHFGNGTRLTVT.